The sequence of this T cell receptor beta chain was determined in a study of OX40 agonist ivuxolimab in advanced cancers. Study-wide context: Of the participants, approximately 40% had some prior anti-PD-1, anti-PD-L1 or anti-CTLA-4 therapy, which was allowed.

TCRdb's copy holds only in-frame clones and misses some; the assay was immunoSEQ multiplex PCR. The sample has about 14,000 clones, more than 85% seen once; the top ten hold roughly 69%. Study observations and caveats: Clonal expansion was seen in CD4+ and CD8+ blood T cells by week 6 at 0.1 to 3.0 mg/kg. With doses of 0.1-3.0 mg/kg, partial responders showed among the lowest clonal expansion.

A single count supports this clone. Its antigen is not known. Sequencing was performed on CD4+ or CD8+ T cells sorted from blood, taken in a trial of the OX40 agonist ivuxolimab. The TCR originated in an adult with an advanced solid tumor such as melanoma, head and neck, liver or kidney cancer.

The CDR3 loop reads CASSTGFGANVLTF. The CDR3 region has the DNA TGTGCCAGTAGTACCGGGTTTGGGGCCAACGTCCTGACTTTC. This sequence joins TRBV19 and TRBJ2-6; D is unclear. Per germline, CDR1 LNHDA and CDR2 SQIVND (reference sequence). Trimming removed 4 bases at V and 3 bases at J, with 7 bases between. The length of the CDR3 is 14 residues.